These 32 T cell receptor beta chains share one sample of origin, sequenced in a study of T cell responses to AZD1222 COVID-19 vaccine. Only in-frame clones appear in the TCRdb table, and some are missing; sequencing was by immunoSEQ multiplex PCR. The sample shows about 190,000 clones, approximately 91% of them seen only once. The source material was peripheral blood, sampled on day 0 of AZD1222 vaccination. Source of these receptors: an adult in good health.

The chain combines TRBV5-4 with TRBJ2-1; D call uncertain. Germline loops: CDR1 SGHNT, CDR2 YYREEE (reference sequence). With 4 bases removed from V and 4 bases from J, the gap between germline ends came to 9 bases. The CDR3 is 13 amino acids. The CDR3 reads CASSLDKYNEQFF. For the CDR3, the DNA is TGTGCCAGCAGCCTAGACAAGTACAATGAGCAGTTCTTC.

The rearrangement joins TRBV28 to TRBJ2-5; D gene unclear. This CDR3 comprises 12 residues. From germline, CDR1 is MDHEN and CDR2 SYDVKM. The V and J ends lost 5 bases and 6 bases respectively, with 10 bases between them. The CDR3 DNA follows: TGTGCCAGCAGTCCCCTGGCCAAGACCCAGTACTTC. It encodes CASSPLAKTQYF.

The rearrangement joins TRBV9 to TRBJ1-4; possible D gene TRBD1, 5 bases. V was clipped by 4 bases and J by 7 bases, with 20 bases between them. The CDR3 loop spans 16 amino acids. Per germline, CDR1 SGDLS and CDR2 YYNGEE. The chain's CDR3 is CASSSERRGLGEKLFF. As DNA, the CDR3 is TGTGCCAGCAGCTCAGAACGTCGGGGCCTAGGTGAAAAACTGTTTTTT.

This clone was seen once. J is TRBJ2-6 and V is TRBV6-1, with 7 bases aligning to TRBD1. The V segment lost 1 base and the J segment 0 bases; nucleotides outside the gene matches: 15. This CDR3 is built from 21 residues. Germline CDR1 reads MNHNS; CDR2 reads SASEGT. CDR3 sequence (DNA): TGTGCCAGCAGTGAAGTCCTCGATCTGACAGGGTGGAGCTCTGGGGCCAACGTCCTGACTTTC. Amino acids: CASSEVLDLTGWSSGANVLTF.

The chain carries TRBV18 and TRBJ2-3; no clear D. This CDR3 contains 12 residues. Per the germline V gene, CDR1 is KGHSH and CDR2 is LQKENI. V was pared by 2 bases and J by 2 bases, with 2 bases between. The DNA of the CDR3 is TGTGCCAGCTCACCAGCCACAGATACGCAGTATTTT. Its protein product is CASSPATDTQYF.

The rearrangement joins TRBV9 to TRBJ2-3; D may match TRBD1 or TRBD2 (5 bases each). Trimming removed 4 bases at V and 0 bases at J, with 12 bases between. From germline, CDR1 is SGDLS and CDR2 YYNGEE. The length of the CDR3 is 15 residues. This CDR3 reads CASSSRGASTDTQYF. In DNA form, the CDR3 reads TGTGCCAGCAGCTCGAGGGGCGCGAGCACAGATACGCAGTATTTT.

This clone occurred a few times. V usage is TRBV6-1 and J usage is TRBJ1-2, with D hard to call. Trimming left V 1 base short and J 4 bases short, with 10 bases between. The V gene's germline CDR1 is MNHNS and CDR2 SASEGT. This CDR3 is built from 14 residues. CDR3 bases: TGTGCCAGCAGTGAAGGGGGATTCCTCTATGGCTACACCTTC. Its translation is CASSEGGFLYGYTF.

The rearrangement joins TRBV19 to TRBJ2-3; no definite D call. Between the trimmed V and J ends, which lost 1 base and 2 bases, there was a span of 7 bases. Germline loops: CDR1 LNHDA, CDR2 SQIVND (reference sequence). The CDR3 is made up of 14 amino acids. The CDR3 bases are TGTGCCAGTAGTATAGGGATATCCACAGATACGCAGTATTTT. It is translated as CASSIGISTDTQYF.

The chain links TRBV6-5 to TRBJ1-2; tentative D call: TRBD1 (6 bases). Germline CDR1 reads MNHEY; CDR2 reads SVGAGI. The CDR3 sequence is 12 residues long. The ends were cut back, 7 bases at V and 4 bases at J, with 10 bases in the middle. The CDR3 spells CASTKQGYGYTF. DNA for the CDR3: TGTGCCAGCACCAAACAGGGCTATGGCTACACCTTC.

Concerning this clone: The same CDR3 can be traced to other DNA sequences in this sample. V usage is TRBV5-1 and J usage is TRBJ1-4, with D hard to call. V was shortened by 0 bases and J by 5 bases, with 2 bases between the two germline ends. Per the germline V gene, CDR1 is SGHRS and CDR2 is YFSETQ. The CDR3 totals 12 residues. The CDR3 nucleotides read TGCGCCAGCAGCTTGGACAATGAAAAACTGTTTTTT. Protein sequence: CASSLDNEKLFF.

This sequence joins TRBV7-2 and TRBJ1-1, with D perhaps matching TRBD1 (5 bases). This CDR3 comprises 17 residues. V lost 5 bases, J lost 4 bases, and 23 bases lay in between. Looked up from germline, CDR1 is SGHTA and CDR2 is FQGNSA. CDR3 residues: CASSHRGAGGRGTEAFF. Here the CDR3 DNA reads TGTGCCAGCAGCCATCGGGGAGCCGGGGGTAGGGGCACTGAAGCTTTCTTT.

V gene TRBV28 combines with J gene TRBJ1-2; 9 nucleotides align to TRBD1. Germline V gene data show CDR1 as MDHEN and CDR2 as SYDVKM. The trim removed 5 bases at V and 5 bases at J, leaving 9 bases unmatched. The CDR3 is 15 residues long. The CDR3 spells CASSPVGGTGYGYTF. CDR3 coding DNA: TGTGCCAGCAGTCCGGTTGGAGGGACAGGGTATGGCTACACCTTC.

CDR3 bases: TGTGCCAGCAGCGTAGCTCTTCATGGGACAGGGGACAATGAGCAGTTCTTC. Translating it yields CASSVALHGTGDNEQFF. The chain joins TRBV9 to TRBJ2-1; 10 nucleotides match TRBD1. The CDR3 length is 17 residues. Germline trimming cut 0 bases from V and 5 bases from J; bases unmatched to any gene: 8. Germline CDR1 reads SGDLS; CDR2 reads YYNGEE.

The rearrangement joins TRBV12-3 or TRBV12-4 to TRBJ2-3, with D perhaps assigned TRBD1 or TRBD2 (5 bases each). The CDR3 runs 13 residues. The V end lost 8 bases, the J end lost 2 bases, and 11 bases lay between the germline ends. CDR3 in DNA: TGTGCCAGCCTAGGGGAGTCCACAGATACGCAGTATTTT. Translation gives CASLGESTDTQYF.

The CDR3 reads CASSLPRDTNQPQHF. The CDR3, as DNA: TGTGCCAGCAGTTTGCCTCGGGACACTAATCAGCCCCAGCATTTT. The chain couples TRBV28 to TRBJ1-5, with D tentatively TRBD1 (6 bases). From germline, CDR1 is MDHEN and CDR2 SYDVKM. V was trimmed by 3 bases and J by 4 bases, leaving 13 bases between them. CDR3 length: 15 amino acids.

The chain is built from TRBV7-2 and TRBJ1-1; D call uncertain. V was clipped by 0 bases and J by 8 bases, with 13 bases between them. CDR1 is SGHTA, CDR2 FQGNSA, per germline. The CDR3 is 14 residues long. CDR3 amino acids: CASSLALAVREAFF. CDR3 DNA: TGTGCCAGCAGCTTAGCGCTGGCAGTCAGGGAAGCTTTCTTT.

The chain uses TRBV2 and TRBJ2-7; D might be TRBD1 (6 bases). The CDR3 totals 15 residues. CDR1 SNHLY and CDR2 FYNNEI come from the germline V gene. Deletions cut 3 bases from V and 2 bases from J, with 14 bases between. The CDR3 DNA reads as TGTGCCAGCAGTGACGGTCCAGGGGCTCCCTACGAGCAGTACTTC. Translation gives CASSDGPGAPYEQYF.

Note on this clone: Other DNA sequences of this sample code for an identical CDR3. J is TRBJ2-5 and V is TRBV9; 9 positions agree with TRBD2. With 2 bases clipped from V and 4 bases from J, the junction kept 6 bases outside the gene matches. The CDR3 extends over 15 amino acids. Germline-derived CDR1 and CDR2 are SGDLS and YYNGEE. The CDR3 sequence: CASSVGGGAGETQYF. In nucleotides, the CDR3 is TGTGCCAGCAGCGTTGGCGGGGGGGCCGGAGAGACCCAGTACTTC.

V gene TRBV9 combines with J gene TRBJ1-1, with unresolved D. The CDR3 extends over 15 amino acids. Germline assignment: CDR1 SGDLS and CDR2 YYNGEE. Trimming stripped 1 base from V and 0 bases from J, with 10 bases between. CDR3 amino acids: CASSVPHRLNTEAFF. The CDR3 DNA follows: TGTGCCAGCAGCGTACCACATCGCTTGAACACTGAAGCTTTCTTT. The full variable domain, completed using reference TRBV9 and TRBJ1-1, is DSGVTQTPKHLITATGQRVTLRCSPRSGDLSVYWYQQSLDQGLQFLIQYYNGEERAKGNILERFSAQQFPDLHSELNLSSLELGDSALYFCASSVPHRLNTEAFFGQGTRLTVV.

The V call is TRBV12-3 or TRBV12-4, the J call TRBJ2-5; D possibly uses TRBD1 or TRBD2 (7 bases each). The CDR3 has 13 residues. V lost 3 bases to trimming and J lost 4 bases, with 9 bases between them. CDR3 region: CASSFRGGETQYF. CDR3 in DNA: TGTGCCAGCAGTTTCAGGGGGGGAGAGACCCAGTACTTC.

V usage is TRBV5-1 and J usage is TRBJ1-1, with D possibly TRBD1 on 6 matching bases. The germline gives CDR1 SGHRS, CDR2 YFSETQ. This CDR3 comprises 14 residues. Trimming removed 4 bases at V and 0 bases at J, with 10 bases between. CDR3 nucleotide sequence: TGCGCCAGCAGCGGGGGGACATTGAACACTGAAGCTTTCTTT. Encoded protein: CASSGGTLNTEAFF.

V usage is TRBV29-1 and J usage is TRBJ2-1; no definite D call. The ends were cut back, 4 bases at V and 7 bases at J, with 8 bases in the middle. There are 11 residues in the CDR3. Germline assignment: CDR1 SQVTM and CDR2 ANQGSEA. The chain's CDR3 is CSVVPVNEQFF. The CDR3 DNA is TGCAGCGTTGTTCCTGTAAATGAGCAGTTCTTC.

The chain uses TRBV9 and TRBJ1-2, with 10 bases matching TRBD1. Per the germline V gene, CDR1 is SGDLS and CDR2 is YYNGEE. V shed 4 bases and J 5 bases; nucleotides not matched to a gene: 11. This CDR3 region has 16 residues. The CDR3 loop reads CASSPETGGASYGYTF. CDR3 coding DNA: TGTGCCAGCAGCCCTGAGACAGGGGGCGCATCTTATGGCTACACCTTC.

The V and J genes are TRBV20-1 and TRBJ1-5; tentative D call: TRBD1 (5 bases). The V gene lost 3 bases and the J gene lost 0 bases, with 12 bases spanning the gap. This CDR3 comprises 15 residues. The germline CDR1 and CDR2 sequences are DFQATT and SNEGSKA (reference sequence). The CDR3 sequence: CSASPGENSNQPQHF. In DNA form, the CDR3 reads TGCAGTGCTAGTCCGGGGGAGAATAGCAATCAGCCCCAGCATTTT.

The genes are TRBV19 and TRBJ1-5; D remains unclear. Germline V gene data show CDR1 as LNHDA and CDR2 as SQIVND (reference sequence). The V and J ends lost 6 bases and 2 bases respectively, with 20 bases between them. The CDR3 has 17 residues. For the CDR3, the DNA is TGTGCCAGTAGCCATGGGTGGCGGGGTACCCGCAATCAGCCCCAGCATTTT. Its protein is CASSHGWRGTRNQPQHF. Variable domain in full (rest from reference TRBV19 and TRBJ1-5): DGGITQSPKYLFRKEGQNVTLSCEQNLNHDAMYWYRQDPGQGLRLIYYSQIVNDFQKGDIAEGYSVSREKKESFPLTVTSAQKNPTAFYLCASSHGWRGTRNQPQHFGDGTRLSIL.

The rearrangement uses TRBV7-8 and TRBJ2-2; D gene unclear. The V and J ends lost 5 bases and 6 bases respectively, with 7 bases between them. Germline V gene lookup returns CDR1 SGHVS and CDR2 FQNEAQ. The length of the CDR3 is 12 residues. For the CDR3, the DNA is TGTGCCAGCAGCCCGGTTGCCGGGGAGCTGTTTTTT. Protein: CASSPVAGELFF.

The rearrangement uses TRBV9 and TRBJ2-3; D is ambiguous. Trimming took 4 bases from V and 0 from J, leaving 9 bases between them. The CDR3 runs to 14 residues. CDR1 is SGDLS, CDR2 YYNGEE, per germline. The DNA of the CDR3 is TGTGCCAGCAGCAAGCAGGCTAGCACAGATACGCAGTATTTT. Protein: CASSKQASTDTQYF.

V and J are TRBV7-3 and TRBJ2-3, with TRBD1 matching 7 bases. V shed 3 bases and J 3 bases; nucleotides not matched to a gene: 3. CDR1 SGHTA and CDR2 FQGTGA come from the germline V gene. The CDR3 length is 14 residues. Here the CDR3 DNA reads TGTGCCAGCAGCTTGACAGGGATTACAGATACGCAGTATTTT. Translated: CASSLTGITDTQYF. Full variable domain (outside the CDR3, taken from reference TRBV7-3 and TRBJ2-3): GAGVSQTPSNKVTEKGKYVELRCDPISGHTALYWYRQSLGQGPEFLIYFQGTGAADDSGLPNDRFFAVRPEGSVSTLKIQRTERGDSAVYLCASSLTGITDTQYFGPGTRLTVL.

The chain joins TRBV11-2 to TRBJ1-5; 10 nucleotides align to TRBD1. Germline V gene sequence: CDR1 SGHAT, CDR2 FQNNGV. CDR3 length: 15 residues. Trimming took 1 base from V and 4 from J; bases not matched to a gene: 1. Here the CDR3 reads CASSLGTGGNQPQHF. As DNA, the CDR3 is TGTGCCAGCAGCTTAGGGACAGGGGGAAATCAGCCCCAGCATTTT.

The count of this clone is one. The chain has TRBV5-4 and TRBJ1-1; D ambiguous. The CDR3 is 14 residues long. From germline, CDR1 is SGHNT and CDR2 YYREEE (reference sequence). V was pared by 4 bases and J by 4 bases, with 14 bases between. The CDR3 DNA reads as TGTGCCAGCAGCCCCCCCGAGGGCAGCACTGAAGCTTTCTTT. This encodes CASSPPEGSTEAFF.

The genes are TRBV7-3 and TRBJ2-7; D possibly corresponds to TRBD1 (7 bases). V was cut by 2 bases and J by 3 bases, with 14 bases left in between. The CDR3 is 15 amino acids. Germline assignment: CDR1 SGHTA and CDR2 FQGTGA. The DNA of the CDR3 is TGTGCCAGCAGCTTATGGGCAGGGGGAGGCTACGAGCAGTACTTC. It yields the protein CASSLWAGGGYEQYF.

The chain combines TRBV29-1 with TRBJ1-1; D gene unclear. Germline loops: CDR1 SQVTM, CDR2 ANQGSEA. The CDR3 has 9 residues. The CDR3 DNA reads as TGCAGTCATAACACTGAAGCTTTCTTT. Encoded protein: CSHNTEAFF.